The following is a T cell receptor (beta chain) sequence with its context. Its specificity is not known. This entry comes from a study of cytotoxic CD8 clonotypes in ibrutinib-treated CLL. Study at large: After median roughly 70 months, roughly 15 stayed in remission, about twelve progressed; responses 25 or so partial, 2 complete. Study results and caveats: Sustained-remission and progressing patients were not sampled at matched times.

The CDR3 has 14 amino acids. The V segment lost 6 bases and the J segment 5 bases; nucleotides outside the gene matches: 5. Germline CDR1 is ENHRY and CDR2 is SYGVKD. Sequencing was performed with immunoSEQ multiplex PCR; in TCRdb, only in-frame clones are kept and a portion is missing. The table lists roughly 300,000 clones, roughly four fifths of them singletons, with about 5.8% in the top ten. The source is a human donor with chronic lymphocytic leukemia. V gene TRBV10-3 combines with J gene TRBJ1-5, with 9 bases fitting TRBD1. Sequenced here: PBMCs, sampled at disease progression, from a patient treated with ibrutinib. The CDR3 sequence is CAIRGQGGDQPQHF. DNA of the CDR3: TGTGCCATCAGGGGACAGGGAGGGGATCAGCCCCAGCATTTT.